The rows below give T cell receptor beta chains drawn from one sample of a study of early T cells in non-severe SARS-CoV-2 infection. Each CDR3 protein gets one entry after TCRdb re-called the 5' RACE reads with MiXCR. The table lists 50,000 to 75,000 distinct CDR3 sequences, about 10% of them singletons, with 13% in the top ten. Source: whole blood, taken at baseline. All receptors come from an adult who was a healthcare worker with PCR-confirmed SARS-CoV-2 infection or an uninfected control (not recorded which). CDR3s include the opening cysteine and the closing phenylalanine or tryptophan. A D gene is named only where the DNA matches it firmly. Size values are once, few and many counts, or a class for expanded clones, and some rows have none.

d_call j_call cdr3_length clone_size v_call cdr3_nt cdr3_aa
TRBD1 TRBJ2-3 15 few TRBV11-2 TGTGCCAGCAGCGGCGACAGGGCAGGAACAGATACGCAGTATTTT CASSGDRAGTDTQYF
TRBD1 TRBJ2-1 15 few TRBV25-1 TGTGCCAGCAGTGAATACGGAGACAGGGCCAATGAGCAGTTCTTC CASSEYGDRANEQFF
- TRBJ2-1 13 many TRBV7-2 TGTGCCAGCAGCCCCTCCCGTCGCCATGAGCAGTTCTTC CASSPSRRHEQFF
- TRBJ1-1 14 many TRBV5-1 TGCGCCAGCAGCTTGGAGGGAAGTATCACTGAAGCTTTCTTT CASSLEGSITEAFF
TRBD2 TRBJ2-5 16 - TRBV20-1 TGCAGTGCGCATACCCCCTCAGCGGGGCGCCAAGAGACCCAGTACTTC CSAHTPSAGRQETQYF
- TRBJ2-1 14 few TRBV5-4 TGTGCCAGCAGCGGGGCGGGTAACCACAATGAGCAGTTCTTC CASSGAGNHNEQFF
TRBD2 TRBJ2-5 14 - TRBV6-1 TGTGCCAGCAGTGACGGGCGGGGGCAAGAGACCCAGTACTTC CASSDGRGQETQYF
TRBD2 TRBJ2-3 15 many TRBV12-3/TRBV12-4 TGTGCCAGCTCCTTTAGCGGGAGAGGCGCAGATACGCAGTATTTT CASSFSGRGADTQYF
- TRBJ2-7 10 many TRBV29-1 TGCAGCGTGGACCTGTACGAGCAGTACTTC CSVDLYEQYF
- TRBJ2-2 14 - TRBV7-9 TGTGCCAGCAGCTTATGGGGGAACACCGGGGAGCTGTTTTTT CASSLWGNTGELFF
- TRBJ2-3 13 many TRBV18 TGTGCCAGCTCACCACCGGGGACAGATACGCAGTATTTT CASSPPGTDTQYF
TRBD2 TRBJ2-1 16 few TRBV12-3/TRBV12-4 TGTGCCAGCAGTCCAGTACTGACTAGCGAGTACAATGAGCAGTTCTTC CASSPVLTSEYNEQFF
- TRBJ2-1 13 - TRBV29-1 TGCAGCGTGGACGGACCTGTCGGCAATGAGCAGTTCTTC CSVDGPVGNEQFF
TRBD1 TRBJ2-1 16 few TRBV4-1 TGCGCCAGCAGCCCCGACAGGGCGAGCTCCTACAATGAGCAGTTCTTC CASSPDRASSYNEQFF
TRBD1 TRBJ2-7 13 many TRBV2 TGTGCCAGCAGTTGGGACAGCAATTACGAGCAGTACTTC CASSWDSNYEQYF
- TRBJ2-3 11 many TRBV2 TGTGCCAGCAGAACCACAGATACGCAGTATTTT CASRTTDTQYF
TRBD2 TRBJ2-3 15 few TRBV20-1 TGCAGTGCTCCGGGACTAGCGGGAGCGGTAGATACGCAGTATTTT CSAPGLAGAVDTQYF
TRBD1 TRBJ1-1 16 - TRBV19 TGTGCCAGTATCGCCACGGCGAGGGGGCTGGAGGTTGAAGCTTTCTTT CASIATARGLEVEAFF
TRBD1 TRBJ1-1 17 many TRBV20-1 TGCAGTGCTAGAGATAGGTACAGGGGGAGGTTGAACACTGAAGCTTTCTTT CSARDRYRGRLNTEAFF
TRBD1 TRBJ2-1 14 many TRBV20-1 TGCAGTGCTAGAGACCCGAAGGGGGCGAATGAGCAGTTCTTC CSARDPKGANEQFF
- TRBJ2-3 13 many TRBV7-9 TGTGCCAGCAATGTGGTGGGCACAGATACGCAGTATTTT CASNVVGTDTQYF
TRBD1 TRBJ2-7 19 few TRBV24-1 TGTGCCACCAGTGACCTGGGACAGGGATTTCGGCGGGACCGGGGAGAGCAGTACTTC CATSDLGQGFRRDRGEQYF